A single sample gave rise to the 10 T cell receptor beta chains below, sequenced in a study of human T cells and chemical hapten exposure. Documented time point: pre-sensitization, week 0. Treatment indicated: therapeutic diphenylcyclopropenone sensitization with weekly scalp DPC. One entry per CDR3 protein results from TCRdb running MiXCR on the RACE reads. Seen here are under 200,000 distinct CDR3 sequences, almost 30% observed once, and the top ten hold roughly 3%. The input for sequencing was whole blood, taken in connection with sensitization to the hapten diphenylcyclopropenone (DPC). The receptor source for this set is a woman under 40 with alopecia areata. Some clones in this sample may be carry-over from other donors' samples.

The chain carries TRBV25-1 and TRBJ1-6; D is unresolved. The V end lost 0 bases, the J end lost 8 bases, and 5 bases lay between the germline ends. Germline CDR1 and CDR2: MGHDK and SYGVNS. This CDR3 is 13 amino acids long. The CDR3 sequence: CASSEYPDSPLHF. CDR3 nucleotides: TGTGCCAGCAGTGAATATCCCGATTCACCCCTCCACTTT.

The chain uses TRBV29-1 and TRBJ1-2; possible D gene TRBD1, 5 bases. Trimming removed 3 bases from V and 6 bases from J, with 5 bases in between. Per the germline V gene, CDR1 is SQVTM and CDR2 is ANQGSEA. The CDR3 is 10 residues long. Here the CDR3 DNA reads TGCAGCGTTGACAGGGATGGCTACACCTTC. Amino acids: CSVDRDGYTF.

The CDR3 DNA is TGTGCCAGCAGTAGACAGGGAGGTGGCAATCAGCCCCAGCATTTT. Translating it yields CASSRQGGGNQPQHF. The chain joins TRBV12-3 or TRBV12-4 to TRBJ1-5; 7 bases align to TRBD1. This CDR3 has 15 residues. V was pared by 5 bases and J by 2 bases, with 6 bases of the junction left unmatched.

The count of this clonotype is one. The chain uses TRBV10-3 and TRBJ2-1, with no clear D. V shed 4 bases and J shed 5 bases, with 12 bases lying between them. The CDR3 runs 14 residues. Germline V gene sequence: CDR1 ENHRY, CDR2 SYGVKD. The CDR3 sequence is CAISGLIGDNEQFF. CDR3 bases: TGTGCCATCAGTGGGCTGATTGGGGACAATGAGCAGTTCTTC.

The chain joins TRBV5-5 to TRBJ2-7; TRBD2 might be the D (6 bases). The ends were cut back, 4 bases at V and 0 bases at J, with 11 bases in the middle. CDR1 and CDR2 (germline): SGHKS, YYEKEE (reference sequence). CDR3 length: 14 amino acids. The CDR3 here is CASSRQTSSYEQYF. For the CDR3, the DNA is TGTGCCAGCAGCAGGCAGACTAGCTCCTACGAGCAGTACTTC.

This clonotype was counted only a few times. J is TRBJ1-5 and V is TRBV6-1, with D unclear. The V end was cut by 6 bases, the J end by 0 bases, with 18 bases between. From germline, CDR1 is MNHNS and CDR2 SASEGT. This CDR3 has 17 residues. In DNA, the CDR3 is TGTGCCAGCAGCCGCGACTGGCAGCTCTCTAGCAATCAGCCCCAGCATTTT. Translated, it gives CASSRDWQLSSNQPQHF.

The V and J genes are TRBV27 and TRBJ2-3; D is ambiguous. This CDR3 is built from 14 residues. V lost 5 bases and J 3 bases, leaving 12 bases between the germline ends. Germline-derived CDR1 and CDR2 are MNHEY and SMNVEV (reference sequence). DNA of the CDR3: TGTGCCAGCAGTGAGTCAAAAGTTACAGATACGCAGTATTTT. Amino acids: CASSESKVTDTQYF.

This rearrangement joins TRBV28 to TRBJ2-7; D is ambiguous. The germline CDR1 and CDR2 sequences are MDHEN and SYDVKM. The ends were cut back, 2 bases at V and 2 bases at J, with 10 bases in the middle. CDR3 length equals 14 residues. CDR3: CASSLGVGAYEQYF. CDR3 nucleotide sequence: TGTGCCAGCAGTTTAGGGGTAGGAGCCTACGAGCAGTACTTC.

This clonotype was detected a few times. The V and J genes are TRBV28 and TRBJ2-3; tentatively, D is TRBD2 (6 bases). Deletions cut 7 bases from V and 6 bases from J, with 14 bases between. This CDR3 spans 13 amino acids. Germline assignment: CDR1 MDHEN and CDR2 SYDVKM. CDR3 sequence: CASNLPLADTQYF. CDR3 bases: TGTGCCAGCAACCTCCCGCTAGCGGATACGCAGTATTTT.

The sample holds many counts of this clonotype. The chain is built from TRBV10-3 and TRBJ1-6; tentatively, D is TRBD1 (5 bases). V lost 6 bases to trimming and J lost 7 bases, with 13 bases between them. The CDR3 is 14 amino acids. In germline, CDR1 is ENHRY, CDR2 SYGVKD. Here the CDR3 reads CAISPGDGNSPLHF. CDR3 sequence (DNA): TGTGCCATCAGCCCTGGGGACGGAAATTCACCCCTCCACTTT.